This entry describes one T cell receptor (beta chain). Its antigen is unknown. Terminally differentiated effector memory CD45RA+ cells were excluded from the naive CD8 cells, which were CD45RO-negative and positively selected for CCR7. Trimming took 7 bases from V and 6 from J, leaving 15 bases between them. The CDR3 is made up of 13 amino acids. Germline CDR1 reads LNHDA; CDR2 reads SQIVND (reference sequence). The data were produced by immunoSEQ multiplex PCR, yet TCRdb's version contains in-frame clones alone and is incomplete. The table lists about 2.1 million clones, approximately 92% of them singletons. The data belong to a study of shared clonotypes between healthy human individuals. General observations from the study: Some naive CD4 clonotypes, approximately 4.5%, turned up in common across four donors.

The TCR comes from a young man in good health. Some clones in this sample may be carry-over from other donors' samples. The source material was naive CD8+ T cells from PBMCs. The chain has TRBV19 and TRBJ1-2; D is ambiguous. The CDR3 sequence: CASNSFYLDGYTF. The CDR3 bases are TGTGCCAGTAACAGCTTTTACCTGGATGGCTACACCTTC.